One T cell receptor (beta chain) is described in this entry. CDR3 length: 13 amino acids. The germline V gene has CDR1 KGHDR and CDR2 SFDVKD. Trimming stripped 8 bases from V and 3 bases from J, with 9 bases between. The data were produced by immunoSEQ multiplex PCR, yet TCRdb's version contains in-frame clones alone and is incomplete. This table has fewer than 500,000 clones, roughly 90% appearing once. The source of the sample is a study of blood T cell repertoires in COVID-19. About the study: The analysed material was cDNA or gDNA that came from T cells, B-cell-depleted T cells, or PBMCs.

This TCR was recovered from a young woman with acute COVID-19. The V and J genes are TRBV24-1 and TRBJ2-2; D is perhaps TRBD1 (6 bases). Sample: PBMCs or T cells enriched from blood (not recorded which). The CDR3 reads CATKDRDTGELFF. The DNA for the CDR3 is TGTGCCACCAAGGACAGAGACACCGGGGAGCTGTTTTTT.